The T cell receptor (beta chain) under discussion was sequenced for a study of vaccination and CD4 T cells after COVID-19. Study details: Stimulation used overlapping spike peptides from SARS-CoV-2, HCoV-NL63, HCoV-OC43 and HCoV-229E.

Cultured CD4+ T cells had their DNA profiled by the Oncomine TCR Beta short-read assay. One entry per CDR3 protein, called by TCRdb with MiXCR from the PCR reads. The data show approximately 22,000 distinct CDR3 sequences, 60% seen once. This CDR3 is built from 14 residues. Germline-derived CDR1 and CDR2 are KGHDR and SFDVKD. This clonotype is a singleton in its sample. What it binds is not known. Mismatch with germline at one junction end may stem from a read error. Treatment reported: approximately 9-day PBMC culture with coronavirus spike peptide pools or control peptides (ViraFEST assay). Cultures used around 2.2 million PBMCs per well, about 9.9 IU/ml IL-2 and 8 to 10 ug/ml peptides.

The chain carries TRBV24-1 and TRBJ2-7; TRBD1 aligns across 7 bases. The receptor was derived from a human donor who received a COVID-19 vaccine. The starting material was CD4+ T cells from blood, cultured in vitro, obtained after SARS-CoV-2 vaccination. CDR3 in amino acids: CTTSGPGTVYEQYF. The CDR3 nucleotides read TGTACCACCAGTGGTCCCGGGACAGTCTACGAGCAGTACTTC.